The rows below give T cell receptor beta chains drawn from one sample of a study of T cells in Graves' hyperthyroidism and ophthalmopathy. TCRdb independently ran MiXCR on the multiplex PCR reads; one entry per CDR3 protein. The table shows fewer than 800,000 distinct CDR3 sequences, with about 15% occurring only once. The sample was blood. These TCRs come from a young man with Graves' hyperthyroidism. Each CDR3 is given with its conserved first and last residue. The order of the fields is CDR3 length, clone size, V gene, D gene, J gene, CDR3 DNA, CDR3 protein. D genes are given only for firm matches. Rows may omit the clone size; those that give it use once, few, many or a size class.

cdr3_length: 18; clone_size: NA; v_call: TRBV3-2; d_call: NA; j_call: TRBJ2-3; cdr3_nt: TGTGCCAGCAGCCAAGTCACTAGCGGGAGAGGTAGCACAGATACGCAGTATTTT; cdr3_aa: CASSQVTSGRGSTDTQYF
cdr3_length: 20; clone_size: NA; v_call: TRBV30; d_call: NA; j_call: TRBJ1-2; cdr3_nt: TGTGCCTGGAGTGCACCCCCCGTTGGAGTAAGGTTACAGCCTAACTATGGCTACACCTTC; cdr3_aa: CAWSAPPVGVRLQPNYGYTF
cdr3_length: 13; clone_size: NA; v_call: TRBV28; d_call: NA; j_call: TRBJ1-4; cdr3_nt: TGTGCCTCAGAGGGGAGCGCCGGCGAAAAACTGTTTTTT; cdr3_aa: CASEGSAGEKLFF
cdr3_length: 15; clone_size: NA; v_call: TRBV28; d_call: NA; j_call: TRBJ1-3; cdr3_nt: TGTGCCAGCTCGGAGGATATACGCTCTGGAAACACCATATATTTT; cdr3_aa: CASSEDIRSGNTIYF
cdr3_length: 13; clone_size: many; v_call: TRBV15; d_call: NA; j_call: TRBJ2-7; cdr3_nt: TGTGCCACCAGCAGAGATACTGTGGTTGAGCAGTACTTC; cdr3_aa: CATSRDTVVEQYF
cdr3_length: 20; clone_size: few; v_call: TRBV11-2; d_call: TRBD2; j_call: TRBJ2-3; cdr3_nt: TGTGCCAGCAGCCACCGTGCCCTAGCGGGAGGAAACGCCAAGGGAGATACGCAGTATTTT; cdr3_aa: CASSHRALAGGNAKGDTQYF
cdr3_length: 16; clone_size: NA; v_call: TRBV7-9; d_call: NA; j_call: TRBJ1-4; cdr3_nt: TGTGCCAGCAGCTCTAACGTATGGAGGTACAATGAAAAACTGTTTTTT; cdr3_aa: CASSSNVWRYNEKLFF
cdr3_length: 14; clone_size: few; v_call: TRBV20-1; d_call: NA; j_call: TRBJ2-7; cdr3_nt: TGCAGTGCAAGGAGCCCGGGACGGAGCTACGAGCAGTACTTC; cdr3_aa: CSARSPGRSYEQYF
cdr3_length: 14; clone_size: NA; v_call: TRBV16; d_call: NA; j_call: TRBJ2-5; cdr3_nt: TGTGCCAGCAGCCGAGAGGGTAGCAAGGAGACCCAGTACTTC; cdr3_aa: CASSREGSKETQYF
cdr3_length: 11; clone_size: many; v_call: TRBV3-1; d_call: NA; j_call: TRBJ2-7; cdr3_nt: TGTGCCAGCAGCTTAAACTACGAGCAGTACTTC; cdr3_aa: CASSLNYEQYF
cdr3_length: 14; clone_size: NA; v_call: TRBV30; d_call: NA; j_call: TRBJ2-7; cdr3_nt: TGTGCCTGGAGTGTCGGGGGTTTAGCCTACGAGCAGTACTTC; cdr3_aa: CAWSVGGLAYEQYF
cdr3_length: 16; clone_size: many; v_call: TRBV7-8; d_call: TRBD1; j_call: TRBJ2-7; cdr3_nt: TGTGCCAGCAGCTTAACCCCCCGGACAGGGTACCACGAGCAGTACTTC; cdr3_aa: CASSLTPRTGYHEQYF
cdr3_length: 14; clone_size: many; v_call: TRBV28; d_call: TRBD1; j_call: TRBJ1-1; cdr3_nt: TGTGCCAGCAGTTGGGGGACAGCGAACACTGAAGCTTTCTTT; cdr3_aa: CASSWGTANTEAFF
cdr3_length: 15; clone_size: NA; v_call: TRBV9; d_call: TRBD2; j_call: TRBJ2-1; cdr3_nt: TGTGCCAGCAGCACCCCGGGACTAGCGGTCGGGGAGCAGTTCTTC; cdr3_aa: CASSTPGLAVGEQFF
cdr3_length: 12; clone_size: NA; v_call: TRBV30; d_call: NA; j_call: TRBJ1-2; cdr3_nt: TGTGCCTGGAGCTCTGTCTTAGGGAGCTACACCTTC; cdr3_aa: CAWSSVLGSYTF
cdr3_length: 16; clone_size: NA; v_call: TRBV4-1; d_call: NA; j_call: TRBJ2-5; cdr3_nt: TGCGCCAGCAGCCAAGAGGGGCAGGGGTCCGCAGAGACCCAGTACTTC; cdr3_aa: CASSQEGQGSAETQYF